This TCR beta chain was retrieved from a study of blood T cell repertoires in COVID-19. Study-wide background: The United States, Italy and Spain provided the acute and convalescent COVID-19 samples. T cells, B-cell-depleted T cells, or PBMCs supplied cDNA or gDNA.

In the original analysis: Estimates of nucleated cell counts were drawn from the amplification of reference gene primers. This table comes from immunoSEQ multiplex PCR, and its TCRdb copy is limited to in-frame clones, with some not included. V and J calls and clone size come straight from that table; D and trimming were deduced from the DNA. The data show roughly 99,000 clones, roughly 80% seen once. The germline V gene has CDR1 KGHSH and CDR2 LQKENI. The V end lost 1 base, the J end lost 5 bases, and 5 bases lay between the germline ends. The CDR3 runs to 12 residues. The receptor comes from a woman older than 75 with acute or convalescent COVID-19. The chain combines TRBV18 with TRBJ2-5; D is unclear. The sequenced material came from peripheral blood. The CDR3 nucleotides read TGTGCCAGCTCACCACGCCGGGAGACCCAGTACTTC. Translating it yields CASSPRRETQYF.